A single sample gave rise to the 32 T cell receptor beta chains below, sequenced in a study of T cell changes during pregnancy in multiple sclerosis. This table comes from immunoSEQ multiplex PCR, and its TCRdb copy is limited to in-frame clones, with some not included. The sample has about 59,000 clones, about 93% seen once. The starting material was CD8+ T cells from peripheral blood mononuclear cells, obtained in the third trimester of pregnancy. The receptors come from a female donor with multiple sclerosis, enrolled in a pregnancy study.

The chain recombines TRBV18 with TRBJ2-7, with a tentative D call TRBD1 (5 bases). CDR3 size: 12 residues. Germline CDR1 is KGHSH and CDR2 is LQKENI. Trimming took off 2 bases at V and 10 bases at J, with 12 bases between the two ends. The CDR3 region has the DNA TGTGCCAGCTCACCAGAAATACAGGCCCAGTACTTC. Its translation: CASSPEIQAQYF.

The chain links TRBV7-9 to TRBJ1-1; 9 bases are shared with TRBD1. CDR1 and CDR2 from the germline V gene are SEHNR and FQNEAQ (reference sequence). After removal of 5 bases from V and 5 bases from J, the junction contained 9 bases not matched to a gene. The CDR3 is 15 residues long. CDR3 protein: CASSPRTGARTEAFF. The DNA of the CDR3 is TGTGCCAGCAGCCCCCGGACAGGGGCAAGGACTGAAGCTTTCTTT.

The gene calls are TRBV4-1 and TRBJ2-3; D is uncertain. Germline-derived CDR1 and CDR2 are MGHRA and YSYEKL. The CDR3 spans 15 residues. V lost 2 bases and J lost 0, with 9 bases in between. In nucleotides, the CDR3 is TGCGCCAGCAGCCAAAGCGTAGGAAGCACAGATACGCAGTATTTT. Translated, it gives CASSQSVGSTDTQYF.

The chain recombines TRBV30 with TRBJ1-1, with unresolved D. Trimming cost V 2 bases and J 6 bases, with 16 bases left between them. The CDR3 runs 14 residues. Germline CDR1 and CDR2: GTSNPN and SVGIG (reference sequence). The CDR3 coding sequence is TGTGCCTGGAGTATGTCTAGCCTTACACCTGAAGCTTTCTTT. Translating gives CAWSMSSLTPEAFF. The entire variable domain, with the rest obtained from reference TRBV30 and TRBJ1-1, is as follows: SQTIHQWPATLVQPVGSPLSLECTVEGTSNPNLYWYRQAAGRGLQLLFYSVGIGQISSEVPQNLSASRPQDRQFILSSKKLLLSDSGFYLCAWSMSSLTPEAFFGQGTRLTVV.

The J gene is TRBJ1-4, the V gene TRBV5-8; 12 bases agree with TRBD1. The CDR3 has 15 amino acids. V shed 4 bases and J 8 bases; nucleotides not matched to a gene: 6. Looked up from germline, CDR1 is SGHTS and CDR2 is YDEGEE. CDR3 protein: CASSPGTGGREKLFF. The CDR3 nucleotides read TGTGCCAGCAGCCCGGGGACAGGGGGCCGCGAAAAACTGTTTTTT. The variable domain in full, completed from reference TRBV5-8 and TRBJ1-4, reads EAGVTQSPTHLIKTRGQQATLRCSPISGHTSVYWYQQALGLGLQFLLWYDEGEERNRGNFPPRFSGRQFPNYSSELNVNALELEDSALYLCASSPGTGGREKLFFGSGTQLSVL.

The J gene is TRBJ2-3, the V gene TRBV11-2; 7 bases map to TRBD2. This CDR3 comprises 15 residues. Germline V gene lookup returns CDR1 SGHAT and CDR2 FQNNGV. Trimming took 0 bases from V and 0 from J; bases not matched to a gene: 0. The CDR3 protein is CASSLDSGSTDTQYF. For the CDR3, the DNA is TGTGCCAGCAGCTTAGATAGCGGGAGCACAGATACGCAGTATTTT.

This clone was detected only once. J is TRBJ1-2 and V is TRBV6-4, with a weak D call TRBD1 (6 bases). The CDR3 loop spans 12 amino acids. V was cut by 7 bases and J by 4 bases, with 10 bases left in between. In germline, CDR1 is MRHNA, CDR2 SNTAGT. This chain's CDR3 is CASTRGGYGYTF. Written as DNA, the CDR3 is TGTGCCAGCACCAGGGGCGGCTATGGCTACACCTTC.

The chain uses TRBV5-5 and TRBJ2-5, with D perhaps matching TRBD1 (6 bases). Germline CDR1 is SGHKS and CDR2 is YYEKEE (reference sequence). The CDR3 loop spans 16 amino acids. Trimming took 4 bases from V and 5 from J, leaving 21 bases between them. CDR3 in amino acids: CASSARQDGVYETQYF. DNA for the CDR3: TGTGCCAGCAGCGCAAGACAGGATGGGGTGTATGAGACCCAGTACTTC.

This rearrangement joins TRBV9 to TRBJ2-1, with D possibly being TRBD1 (5 bases). Trimming took off 7 bases at V and 6 bases at J, with 11 bases between the two ends. The CDR3 loop spans 12 amino acids. Germline V lookup: CDR1 SGDLS, CDR2 YYNGEE. In nucleotides, the CDR3 is TGTGCCAGCTCGCAGGGCGGCAATGAGCAGTTCTTC. This translates into CASSQGGNEQFF.

The chain employs TRBV5-5 and TRBJ1-3; 9 bases agree with TRBD1. Germline CDR1 reads SGHKS; CDR2 reads YYEKEE (reference sequence). The CDR3 is made up of 15 amino acids. V shed 4 bases and J 2 bases; nucleotides not matched to a gene: 4. CDR3 nucleotides: TGTGCCAGCAGCGTCGGACAGGGGACTGGAAACACCATATATTTT. Protein product: CASSVGQGTGNTIYF.

The chain combines TRBV27 with TRBJ2-7, with D possibly TRBD1 on 5 matching bases. Germline V gene lookup returns CDR1 MNHEY and CDR2 SMNVEV (reference sequence). V lost 2 bases, J lost 3 bases, and 8 bases lay in between. This CDR3 has 13 amino acids. The CDR3: CASSLQQDYEQYF. The CDR3 DNA reads TGTGCCAGCAGTTTACAACAGGACTACGAGCAGTACTTC.

The chain has TRBV7-6 and TRBJ2-1; TRBD1 agrees at 7 bases. This CDR3 has 14 residues. Germline trimming cut 6 bases from V and 7 bases from J; bases unmatched to any gene: 9. Per the germline V gene, CDR1 is SGHVS and CDR2 is FNYEAQ. The CDR3 spells CASSSRDRGNEQFF. CDR3 coding DNA: TGTGCCAGCAGTTCCCGGGACAGAGGTAATGAGCAGTTCTTC.

The CDR3 sequence is CASSERLAGYYNEQFF. CDR3 DNA: TGTGCCAGCAGTGAAAGACTAGCGGGGTATTACAATGAGCAGTTCTTC. The chain carries TRBV6-1 and TRBJ2-1; 11 bases are a match to TRBD2. Trimming cost V 2 bases and J 4 bases; bases outside gene matches: 4. This CDR3 comprises 16 residues. Germline CDR1 reads MNHNS; CDR2 reads SASEGT.

This rearrangement joins TRBV7-6 to TRBJ2-2, with 12 positions matching TRBD2. Germline V gives CDR1 SGHVS, CDR2 FNYEAQ. This CDR3 is built from 16 residues. J was trimmed by 6 bases and V by 2 bases; bases with no gene match: 4. The CDR3 nucleotides read TGTGCCAGCAGCTTAAAGGCTAGCGGGAGGGCCGGGGAGCTGTTTTTT. It translates to CASSLKASGRAGELFF.

This chain connects TRBV5-5 to TRBJ2-5; 15 nucleotides line up with TRBD2. J was trimmed by 4 bases and V by 4 bases; bases with no gene match: 5. The CDR3 sequence is 16 residues long. The germline V gene has CDR1 SGHKS and CDR2 YYEKEE (reference sequence). CDR3 nucleotide sequence: TGTGCCAGCAGCCAAGGACTAGCGGGAGGGCCAGAGACCCAGTACTTC. It translates to CASSQGLAGGPETQYF.

This clone was seen once. This chain connects TRBV2 to TRBJ1-2, with 9 positions matching TRBD1. This CDR3 region has 17 residues. Germline assignment: CDR1 SNHLY and CDR2 FYNNEI. The junction had 11 bases not matched to a gene; V was cut back by 3 bases and J by 3 bases. CDR3 region: CASSDFSGTGIDYGYTF. The CDR3 bases are TGTGCCAGCAGTGACTTCTCCGGGACAGGGATTGACTATGGCTACACCTTC.

The chain has TRBV6-6 and TRBJ2-1; D may be TRBD2 (5 bases). This CDR3 contains 16 residues. Per the germline V gene, CDR1 is MNHNY and CDR2 is SVGAGI (reference sequence). Trimming removed 0 bases at V and 4 bases at J, with 13 bases between. The DNA for the CDR3 is TGTGCCAGCAGTTACTCCCTAGCTGGGAAGTACAATGAGCAGTTCTTC. Translated, it gives CASSYSLAGKYNEQFF.

The chain is built from TRBV27 and TRBJ1-1, with D unresolved. This CDR3 is 14 amino acids long. V was trimmed by 4 bases and J by 1 base, leaving 10 bases between them. CDR1 MNHEY and CDR2 SMNVEV come from the germline V gene (reference sequence). DNA of the CDR3: TGTGCCAGCAGTTGGGCGGGTCAGAACACTGAAGCTTTCTTT. Residues: CASSWAGQNTEAFF.

This chain uses TRBV13 with TRBJ2-3; weak D call: TRBD2 (5 bases). Germline V gene lookup returns CDR1 PRHDT and CDR2 FYEKMQ (reference sequence). Trimming stripped 4 bases from V and 2 bases from J, with 7 bases between. The CDR3 is made up of 13 amino acids. The CDR3 here is CASSWGDTDTQYF. The CDR3 DNA sequence: TGTGCCAGCAGCTGGGGAGACACAGATACGCAGTATTTT.

The chain joins TRBV7-8 to TRBJ2-7, with D perhaps matching TRBD1 (5 bases). The germline CDR1 and CDR2 sequences are SGHVS and FQNEAQ. Trimming shortened V by 3 bases and J by 2 bases, and 8 bases separated the two germline ends. This CDR3 has 13 residues. The CDR3 here is CASSLQGTYEQYF. The CDR3 DNA reads as TGTGCCAGCAGCTTGCAGGGCACCTACGAGCAGTACTTC.

This sequence joins TRBV30 and TRBJ1-5; D is ambiguous. The CDR3 loop spans 13 amino acids. Germline CDR1 is GTSNPN and CDR2 is SVGIG (reference sequence). Trimming left V 3 bases short and J 7 bases short, with 13 bases between. In nucleotides, the CDR3 is TGTGCCTGGAGCCCATGGGCGGGGCAGCCCCAGCATTTT. Protein sequence: CAWSPWAGQPQHF.

This chain joins TRBV12-5 and TRBJ2-1; 11 nucleotides match TRBD2. Germline CDR1 LGHNT, CDR2 FRNRAP. The CDR3 length is 16 residues. The ends lost 5 bases at V and 5 bases at J; junction bases unmatched: 8. CDR3 in DNA: TGTGCTAGTGGTATGCCTAGCGGGAGGACTAACAATGAGCAGTTCTTC. It is translated as CASGMPSGRTNNEQFF.

The chain employs TRBV7-8 and TRBJ2-7; 9 bases are a match to TRBD1. Germline V gene data show CDR1 as SGHVS and CDR2 as FQNEAQ. The J segment lost 2 bases and the V segment lost 4 bases, leaving 6 bases of the junction unmatched. This CDR3 is built from 15 residues. The CDR3 loop is CASSYRTGATYEQYF. The DNA for the CDR3 is TGTGCCAGCAGCTACCGGACAGGGGCTACCTACGAGCAGTACTTC. The full variable domain, with the rest looked up from reference TRBV7-8 and TRBJ2-7, is GAGVSQSPRYKVAKRGQDVALRCDPISGHVSLFWYQQALGQGPEFLTYFQNEAQLDKSGLPSDRFFAERPEGSVSTLKIQRTQQEDSAVYLCASSYRTGATYEQYFGPGTRLTVT.

In DNA, the CDR3 is TGTGCCAGCAGTTTATCCTCGTCCAGCACAGATACGCAGTATTTT. Its translation is CASSLSSSSTDTQYF. The rearrangement links TRBV27 to TRBJ2-3; D remains unclear. Trimming removed 0 bases from V and 0 bases from J, with 7 bases in between. The CDR3 runs to 15 residues. Germline V lookup: CDR1 MNHEY, CDR2 SMNVEV (reference sequence).

The chain couples TRBV28 to TRBJ2-2; 7 nucleotides match TRBD1. Germline CDR1 and CDR2: MDHEN and SYDVKM. The CDR3 is made up of 14 amino acids. Losses at the gene ends were 5 bases for V and 0 bases for J; bases not matched to a gene: 0. The chain's CDR3 is CASSQGANTGELFF. The CDR3 DNA follows: TGTGCCAGCAGTCAGGGGGCGAACACCGGGGAGCTGTTTTTT.

This clone turned up a few times. This chain uses TRBV19 with TRBJ1-2; D is ambiguous. Germline V gene sequence: CDR1 LNHDA, CDR2 SQIVND (reference sequence). The CDR3 length is 13 residues. V was trimmed by 3 bases and J by 6 bases, leaving 11 bases between them. As DNA, the CDR3 is TGTGCCAGTAGTATGGCAGAGGCCCATGGCTACACCTTC. It specifies CASSMAEAHGYTF.

J is TRBJ2-3 and V is TRBV30; 8 nucleotides line up with TRBD2. The ends lost 2 bases at V and 3 bases at J; junction bases unmatched: 4. CDR1 is GTSNPN and CDR2 is SVGIG in the germline V gene (reference sequence). This CDR3 comprises 14 residues. The chain's CDR3 is CAWSSGGSTDTQYF. As DNA, the CDR3 is TGTGCCTGGAGTAGCGGGGGTAGTACAGATACGCAGTATTTT.

The V gene is TRBV19, the J gene TRBJ2-5; D might be TRBD2 (7 bases). This CDR3 region has 13 residues. V lost 5 bases, J lost 4 bases, and 11 bases lay in between. The V gene's germline CDR1 is LNHDA and CDR2 SQIVND (reference sequence). The CDR3 DNA follows: TGTGCCAGTAGTTGGGGGGGGCCAGAGACCCAGTACTTC. This gives the protein CASSWGGPETQYF.

The genes are TRBV30 and TRBJ2-1, with 10 nucleotides matching TRBD2. The CDR3 has 15 residues. V was pared by 4 bases and J by 9 bases, with 12 bases of the junction left unmatched. The germline CDR1 and CDR2 sequences are GTSNPN and SVGIG (reference sequence). The CDR3 sequence is CAWTGAGGPKGEQFF. DNA of the CDR3: TGTGCCTGGACCGGAGCGGGAGGGCCGAAAGGTGAGCAGTTCTTC. Full variable domain (rest looked up from reference TRBV30 and TRBJ2-1): SQTIHQWPATLVQPVGSPLSLECTVEGTSNPNLYWYRQAAGRGLQLLFYSVGIGQISSEVPQNLSASRPQDRQFILSSKKLLLSDSGFYLCAWTGAGGPKGEQFFGPGTRLTVL.

The genes are TRBV19 and TRBJ1-3, with TRBD1 matching 8 bases. The CDR3 consists of 17 residues. Trimming cost V 9 bases and J 2 bases; bases outside gene matches: 15. Germline assignment: CDR1 LNHDA and CDR2 SQIVND (reference sequence). CDR3 nucleotides: TGTGCCAGCCAGGTGCCAGGACAGGGATTGGCTGGAAACACCATATATTTT. It is translated as CASQVPGQGLAGNTIYF.

This clone appeared a few times. This chain links TRBV19 with TRBJ1-1; D might be TRBD1 (5 bases). V lost 3 bases and J 6 bases, leaving 8 bases between the germline ends. The length of the CDR3 is 12 residues. Germline CDR1 reads LNHDA; CDR2 reads SQIVND (reference sequence). DNA for the CDR3: TGTGCCAGTAGTATCGGGGGACCTGAAGCTTTCTTT. It encodes CASSIGGPEAFF.

V and J are TRBV5-1 and TRBJ2-5; no clear D gene. Germline CDR1 SGHRS, CDR2 YFSETQ. Trimming took off 0 bases at V and 1 base at J, with 7 bases between the two ends. The CDR3 loop spans 14 amino acids. CDR3 in DNA: TGCGCCAGCAGCTTGGTTGGCAGCCAAGAGACCCAGTACTTC. Its translation: CASSLVGSQETQYF.